This section outlines one TCR beta chain sequence together with its context. Other DNA sequences from this sample encode an identical CDR3 as well. Treatment described: 15 to 20 received Ad26.COV2.S at low or high dose, single or two shots; five or six received placebo; per-sample allocation not given. Sampling was done on day 63 after the first vaccine or placebo injection. Donation was by an adult aged 18-55 years who was in Boston. Deletions cut 3 bases from V and 0 bases from J, with 5 bases between. The CDR3 contains 13 residues. The sample is drawn from a study of Ad26.COV2.S vaccination and SARS-CoV-2 variants. Background on the study: Donor was in the COV1001 Ad26.COV2.S trial arm. Dosing was one shot or two shots 56 days apart.

Profiling relied on immunoSEQ multiplex PCR, and the TCRdb table lists in-frame clones only, not all of them. The data contain approximately 250,000 clones, roughly nine tenths of them seen just once; the ten biggest clones take up roughly 3%. The chain recombines TRBV12-3 or TRBV12-4 with TRBJ1-1; D not certain. The sequencing here drew on peripheral blood, taken in a trial of Ad26.COV2.S vaccine versus placebo. The source is a person between 18 and 65 years old who received the Ad26.COV2.S COVID-19 vaccine or a placebo. CDR3 nucleotides: TGTGCCAGCAGTTTGAGTATGAACACTGAAGCTTTCTTT. Protein product: CASSLSMNTEAFF.